The next 23 T cell receptor beta chains were all read from a single sample in a study of T cells in Graves' hyperthyroidism and ophthalmopathy. Amplified TCR beta CDR3 regions came from RNA transcripts. Using the HTBI primer set, a first-round RT-PCR was run on the TCR CDR3. TCRdb independently ran MiXCR on the multiplex PCR reads; one entry per CDR3 protein. The table records roughly 580,000 distinct CDR3 sequences, 46% of them present only once. Source material: peripheral blood or thyroid tissue (not recorded which). These receptors originate from a woman in her late teens or twenties with Graves' hyperthyroidism.

V and J are TRBV2 and TRBJ2-7; D possibly matches TRBD1 or TRBD2 (5 bases each). The CDR3 length is 14 residues. The germline gives CDR1 SNHLY, CDR2 FYNNEI. The V gene lost 8 bases and the J gene lost 2 bases, with 16 bases spanning the gap. CDR3 DNA: TGTGCCAGCCTCGGGGCTAGTGGTCCCTACGAGCAGTACTTC. Its translation: CASLGASGPYEQYF.

In regard to this clonotype: At one end the junction does not follow the germline gene, possibly because of a read error. This rearrangement joins TRBV2 to TRBJ1-5; no reliable D call. Germline assignment: CDR1 SNHLY and CDR2 FYNNEI. The CDR3 runs to 12 residues. CDR3 in amino acids: CTSTGRNQPQHF. The CDR3 nucleotides read TGTACCAGCACCGGCAGAAATCAGCCCCAGCATTTT.

The V gene is TRBV9, the J gene TRBJ2-7; D unclear. This CDR3 comprises 13 residues. Germline CDR1 reads SGDLS; CDR2 reads YYNGEE. The V gene lost 0 bases and the J gene lost 3 bases, with 7 bases spanning the gap. CDR3 region: CASSVGANYEQYF. The DNA of the CDR3 is TGTGCCAGCAGCGTAGGGGCAAACTACGAGCAGTACTTC.

This sequence joins TRBV2 and TRBJ2-5, with a weak D call TRBD2 (6 bases). Trimming took off 4 bases at V and 7 bases at J, with 13 bases between the two ends. CDR1 is SNHLY, CDR2 FYNNEI, per germline. The CDR3 has 13 amino acids. CDR3 nucleotide sequence: TGTGCCAGCAGTGTGACGGGGGTATGGACCCAGTACTTC. Protein: CASSVTGVWTQYF. Full variable domain (outside the CDR3, taken from reference TRBV2 and TRBJ2-5): EPEVTQTPSHQVTQMGQEVILRCVPISNHLYFYWYRQILGQKVEFLVSFYNNEISEKSEIFDDQFSVERPDGSNFTLKIRSTKLEDSAMYFCASSVTGVWTQYFGPGTRLLVL.

To note about this clonotype: One end of the junction is discordant with germline, which a read error may explain. CDR3 in amino acids: CASSLLDREMETQYF. The CDR3 DNA reads as TGCGCCAGCAGCCTCCTGGACAGGGAGATGGAGACCCAGTACTTC. V gene TRBV7-3 combines with J gene TRBJ2-5; 8 positions agree with TRBD1. CDR1 and CDR2 from the germline V gene are SGHTA and FQGTGA. The CDR3 covers 15 residues.

The CDR3 region has the DNA TGCAGTGCTAGCGGGGGGACTAGCGGGAGAGGCGAGCAGTACTTC. Translating gives CSASGGTSGRGEQYF. The J gene is TRBJ2-7, the V gene TRBV20-1; 14 bases fit TRBD2. Germline CDR1 DFQATT, CDR2 SNEGSKA (reference sequence). CDR3 length: 15 amino acids. J was trimmed by 6 bases and V by 3 bases; bases with no gene match: 7.

This sequence joins TRBV20-1 and TRBJ2-7; 8 nucleotides line up with TRBD2. This CDR3 comprises 12 residues. The V and J ends lost 6 bases and 2 bases, in that order; junction bases with no gene match: 3. Germline V CDR1 and CDR2: DFQATT, SNEGSKA (reference sequence). The CDR3 is CSAKTSAYEQYF. The DNA of the CDR3 is TGCAGTGCCAAGACTAGCGCCTACGAGCAGTACTTC.

This sequence joins TRBV10-3 and TRBJ2-7, with 9 positions matching TRBD2. Looked up from germline, CDR1 is ENHRY and CDR2 is SYGVKD. V shed 3 bases and J 2 bases; nucleotides not matched to a gene: 11. This CDR3 has 17 amino acids. CDR3 nucleotide sequence: TGTGCCATCAGTGAAGCCGGGGGCGGCGGGAGGGCCTACGAGCAGTACTTC. This translates into CAISEAGGGGRAYEQYF.

The rearrangement links TRBV24-1 to TRBJ2-5; maybe TRBD1 (6 bases). The CDR3 contains 14 residues. Germline V CDR1 and CDR2: KGHDR, SFDVKD. The V and J ends lost 5 bases and 5 bases respectively, with 14 bases between them. The CDR3 coding sequence is TGTGCCACCAGTGCTGATGGTCAGGGGGAGACCCAGTACTTC. Translating gives CATSADGQGETQYF.

This clonotype was seen a few times. The chain carries TRBV4-2 and TRBJ1-2; D possibly corresponds to TRBD1 (6 bases). From germline, CDR1 is LGHNA and CDR2 YNFKEQ. Trimming cost V 1 base and J 8 bases, with 23 bases left between them. The CDR3 is 17 amino acids. The CDR3 loop is CASSQGPGQGMKWGYTF. The CDR3 region has the DNA TGTGCCAGCAGCCAAGGTCCAGGTCAGGGGATGAAGTGGGGCTACACCTTC.

This clonotype was counted at least ten times. The gene calls are TRBV10-3 and TRBJ1-5; D gene ambiguous. Germline V gene sequence: CDR1 ENHRY, CDR2 SYGVKD. The V and J ends lost 6 bases and 2 bases respectively, with 17 bases between them. This CDR3 is built from 16 residues. The CDR3 loop is CAIRGSGRGGNQPQHF. As DNA, the CDR3 is TGTGCCATCAGGGGGTCGGGTCGAGGTGGCAATCAGCCCCAGCATTTT.

Of note for this clonotype: Since a much larger clone is just one base distant, this may be a read error. This chain connects TRBV7-9 to TRBJ2-2, with a weak D call TRBD2 (6 bases). Germline V CDR1 and CDR2: SEHNR, FQNEAQ (reference sequence). This CDR3 has 15 residues. The CDR3 coding sequence is TGTGCCAGCAGCTCAGCACCTCTGAACACCGGGGGGCTGTTTTTT. Protein: CASSSAPLNTGGLFF. Supplemented by reference TRBV7-9 and TRBJ2-2, the full variable domain reads DTGVSQNPRHKITKRGQNVTFRCDPISEHNRLYWYRQTLGQGPEFLTYFQNEAQLEKSRLLSDRFSAERPKGSFSTLEIQRTEQGDSAMYLCASSSAPLNTGGLFFGEGSRLTVL.

This clonotype was seen a few times. V is TRBV29-1 and J is TRBJ2-7; 7 bases line up with TRBD2. The germline gives CDR1 SQVTM, CDR2 ANQGSEA. V gave up 5 bases and J gave up 5 bases; unmatched junction bases: 9. The CDR3 runs to 13 residues. CDR3 residues: CSVLGGSLNEQYF. DNA of the CDR3: TGCAGCGTTCTTGGCGGGAGTCTGAACGAGCAGTACTTC.

As concerns this clonotype: A much larger clone is a single base away; this may be a read error. The V gene is TRBV7-9, the J gene TRBJ2-5; D may correspond to TRBD1 or TRBD2 (6 bases each). This CDR3 spans 12 amino acids. V was trimmed by 9 bases and J by 5 bases, leaving 13 bases between them. The germline CDR1 and CDR2 sequences are SEHNR and FQNEAQ (reference sequence). This CDR3 reads CASGRGTETQYF. The CDR3 bases are TGTGCCAGTGGTAGGGGGACTGAGACCCAGTACTTC.

The count of this clonotype is one. V is TRBV19 and J is TRBJ1-5, with TRBD1 identical over 8 bases. CDR3 length: 17 residues. V trimming: 5 bases; J trimming: 3 bases; junction bases outside the gene matches: 12. Germline V gene data show CDR1 as LNHDA and CDR2 as SQIVND (reference sequence). The chain's CDR3 is CASSSTSGTGLNQPQHF. As DNA, the CDR3 is TGTGCCAGTAGTTCCACAAGTGGGACAGGACTCAATCAGCCCCAGCATTTT.

The table lists this clonotype with many counts. This chain uses TRBV2 with TRBJ2-7; 8 nucleotides agree with TRBD1. CDR1 SNHLY and CDR2 FYNNEI come from the germline V gene. The V segment lost 7 bases and the J segment 3 bases; nucleotides outside the gene matches: 8. CDR3 length: 14 amino acids. Written as DNA, the CDR3 is TGTGCCAGCATTCTGGGACAGGCCCTCTACGAGCAGTACTTC. This encodes CASILGQALYEQYF.

DNA for the CDR3: TGCAGCGTGCAACCGGGAGTTACGCAGTATTTT. It is translated as CSVQPGVTQYF. J is TRBJ2-3 and V is TRBV29-1, with a weak D call TRBD2 (6 bases). The V and J ends lost 6 bases and 8 bases respectively, with 12 bases between them. CDR1 is SQVTM and CDR2 is ANQGSEA in the germline V gene. This CDR3 is 11 amino acids long.

The table lists this clonotype with many counts. The chain joins TRBV16 to TRBJ2-2; 8 nucleotides match TRBD1. Germline CDR1 KGHSY, CDR2 FQNENV. Trimming removed 4 bases from V and 9 bases from J; junction bases left unmatched: 4. This CDR3 has 13 residues. The CDR3 region is CASSRTGSWELFF. CDR3 bases: TGTGCCAGCAGCCGGACAGGGTCGTGGGAGCTGTTTTTT.

This chain joins TRBV20-1 and TRBJ2-7, with D unclear. CDR1 is DFQATT, CDR2 SNEGSKA, per germline (reference sequence). Trimming shortened V by 0 bases and J by 0 bases, and 9 bases separated the two germline ends. The CDR3 length is 14 residues. Here the CDR3 reads CSARDLSVSYEQYF. CDR3 sequence (DNA): TGCAGTGCTAGAGACCTGAGCGTCTCCTACGAGCAGTACTTC.

In its sample, this clonotype was seen a few times. The chain links TRBV6-5 to TRBJ1-5; D remains unclear. The V gene's germline CDR1 is MNHEY and CDR2 SVGAGI. V shed 2 bases and J shed 4 bases, with 6 bases lying between them. This CDR3 spans 13 amino acids. This CDR3 reads CASSYAWNQPQHF. CDR3 nucleotides: TGTGCCAGCAGTTACGCCTGGAATCAGCCCCAGCATTTT.

In the case of this clonotype: Since a much larger clone is just one base distant, this may be a read error. V is TRBV7-3 and J is TRBJ2-6; the D gene is possibly TRBD2 (5 bases). In germline, CDR1 is SGHTA, CDR2 FQGTGA. The CDR3 is 15 residues long. The CDR3 is CAGSPRVSGANVLTF. The DNA for the CDR3 is TGTGCCGGCAGCCCGAGGGTCTCTGGGGCCAACGTCCTGACTTTC.

This clonotype was picked up one time. The rearrangement joins TRBV2 to TRBJ1-6; 7 bases are a match to TRBD1. The V gene end was trimmed by 4 bases and the J gene end by 9 bases; junction bases not matched to a gene: 9. Germline assignment: CDR1 SNHLY and CDR2 FYNNEI. This CDR3 region has 15 residues. The CDR3 region has the DNA TGTGCCAGCAGTGCTAGCGGACAGGCGGCTTCACCCCTCCACTTT. Translation gives CASSASGQAASPLHF.

The CDR3 sequence: CASSKGVAEETQYF. DNA for the CDR3: TGTGCCAGCAGCAAGGGGGTTGCGGAAGAGACCCAGTACTTC. This chain uses TRBV2 with TRBJ2-5; tentatively, D is TRBD1 (6 bases). Trimming pared 6 bases from V and 3 bases from J, leaving 14 bases between. From germline, CDR1 is SNHLY and CDR2 FYNNEI. The CDR3 spans 14 residues.